Listed below are T cell receptor beta chains from one sample, sequenced in a study of T cell responses to AZD1222 COVID-19 vaccine. Clones were sequenced by immunoSEQ multiplex PCR, and TCRdb holds only the in-frame ones, with some missing. The table has roughly 85,000 clones, 90% seen once. Here the sequenced sample was peripheral blood, taken 28 days after the second AZD1222 dose. Receptor source: an adult who received the AZD1222 COVID-19 vaccine. Both conserved end residues are part of each CDR3. D genes are given only for firm matches. The size of a clone is reported for some rows only, either as once, few or many, or as a class for expanded clones.

V gene: TRBV7-2; clone size: .; CDR3 length: 15; D gene: .; J gene: TRBJ2-3; CDR3 DNA: TGTGCCAGCAGCTTATTCGGACCTGGCACAGATACGCAGTATTTT; CDR3 protein: CASSLFGPGTDTQYF
V gene: TRBV6-1; clone size: .; CDR3 length: 12; D gene: .; J gene: TRBJ2-3; CDR3 DNA: TGTGCCAGCAGTGGAAGCACAGATACGCAGTATTTT; CDR3 protein: CASSGSTDTQYF
V gene: TRBV9; clone size: few; CDR3 length: 11; D gene: .; J gene: TRBJ2-1; CDR3 DNA: TGTGCCAGCGGCACTTACAATGAGCAGTTCTTC; CDR3 protein: CASGTYNEQFF
V gene: TRBV7-6; clone size: .; CDR3 length: 16; D gene: TRBD1; J gene: TRBJ1-3; CDR3 DNA: TGTGCCAGCAGCCGTGACAGGGGGCAGATTGGAAACACCATATATTTT; CDR3 protein: CASSRDRGQIGNTIYF
V gene: TRBV29-1; clone size: .; CDR3 length: 12; D gene: .; J gene: TRBJ2-7; CDR3 DNA: TGCAGCGTTGAAGGGGACGTAAACGAGCAGTACTTC; CDR3 protein: CSVEGDVNEQYF
V gene: TRBV4-3; clone size: .; CDR3 length: 16; D gene: TRBD2; J gene: TRBJ2-1; CDR3 DNA: TGCGCCAGCAGCCCTAGGACTAGCGGGACAAACAATGAGCAGTTCTTC; CDR3 protein: CASSPRTSGTNNEQFF
V gene: TRBV5-4; clone size: .; CDR3 length: 15; D gene: .; J gene: TRBJ1-1; CDR3 DNA: TGTGCCAGCAGCTTAGTTGGGGGAGGAGGGACTGAAGCTTTCTTT; CDR3 protein: CASSLVGGGGTEAFF
V gene: TRBV7-3; clone size: .; CDR3 length: 16; D gene: TRBD2; J gene: TRBJ2-7; CDR3 DNA: TGTGCCAGCAGCTTCTCCGGGGGACTAGGAGCATACGAGCAGTACTTC; CDR3 protein: CASSFSGGLGAYEQYF
V gene: TRBV12-3/TRBV12-4; clone size: .; CDR3 length: 11; D gene: TRBD2; J gene: TRBJ2-1; CDR3 DNA: TGTGCCAGCAACCGCGGGACTAAGCAGTTCTTC; CDR3 protein: CASNRGTKQFF
V gene: TRBV6-1; clone size: .; CDR3 length: 14; D gene: .; J gene: TRBJ1-5; CDR3 DNA: TGTGCCAGCAGTGAAGAAGTCCTTCAGGGGTTTACGCATTTT; CDR3 protein: CASSEEVLQGFTHF
V gene: TRBV9; clone size: few; CDR3 length: 15; D gene: .; J gene: TRBJ1-6; CDR3 DNA: TGTGCCAGCAGCGTAGAGGTCAGGGGTAATTCACCCCTCCACTTT; CDR3 protein: CASSVEVRGNSPLHF
V gene: TRBV29-1; clone size: .; CDR3 length: 11; D gene: .; J gene: TRBJ2-7; CDR3 DNA: TGCAGCGTTGAAGCCTCCTACGAGCAGTACTTC; CDR3 protein: CSVEASYEQYF
V gene: TRBV11-3; clone size: .; CDR3 length: 15; D gene: .; J gene: TRBJ1-1; CDR3 DNA: TGTGCCAGCAGCTTAACCCACGGGAGGAACACTGAAGCTTTCTTT; CDR3 protein: CASSLTHGRNTEAFF